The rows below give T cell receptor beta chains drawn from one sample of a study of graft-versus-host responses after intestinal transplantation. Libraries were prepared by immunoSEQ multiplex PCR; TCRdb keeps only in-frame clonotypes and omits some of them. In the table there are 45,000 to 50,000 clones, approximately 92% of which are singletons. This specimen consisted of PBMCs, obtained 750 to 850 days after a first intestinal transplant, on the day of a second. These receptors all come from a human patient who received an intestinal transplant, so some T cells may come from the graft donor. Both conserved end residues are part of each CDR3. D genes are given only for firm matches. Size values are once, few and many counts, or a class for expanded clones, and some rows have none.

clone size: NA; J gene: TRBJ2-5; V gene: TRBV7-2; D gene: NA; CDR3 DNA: TGTGCCAGCAGCTTAGGCGGACCACAAGAGACCCAGTACTTC; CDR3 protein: CASSLGGPQETQYF
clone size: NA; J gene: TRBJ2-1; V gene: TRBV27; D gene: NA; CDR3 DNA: TGTGCCAGCAGTTTAGGCCAGGGTAAAAATGAGCAGTTCTTC; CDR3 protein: CASSLGQGKNEQFF
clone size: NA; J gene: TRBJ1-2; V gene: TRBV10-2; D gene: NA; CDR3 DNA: TGCGCCAGCAGTCCTGAGGATCGGCGGGATGGCTACACCTTC; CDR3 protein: CASSPEDRRDGYTF
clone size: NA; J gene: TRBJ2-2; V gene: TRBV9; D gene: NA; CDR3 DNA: TGTGCCAGCAGAACAACAGCGAACACCGGGGAGCTGTTTTTT; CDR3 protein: CASRTTANTGELFF
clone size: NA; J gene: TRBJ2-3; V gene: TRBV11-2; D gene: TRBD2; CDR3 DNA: TGTGCCAGCAGCTCTAGCGGGACACTGACAGATACGCAGTATTTT; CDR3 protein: CASSSSGTLTDTQYF
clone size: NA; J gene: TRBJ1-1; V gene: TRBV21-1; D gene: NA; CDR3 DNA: TGTGCCAGCCTAGTACAGGGGCCGCGAGTTCCTTTGAACACTGAAGCTTTCTTT; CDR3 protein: CASLVQGPRVPLNTEAFF
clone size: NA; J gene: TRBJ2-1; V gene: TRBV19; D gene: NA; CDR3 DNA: TGTGCCAGTAGTTCTTCACCGACGGAGCAGTTCTTC; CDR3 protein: CASSSSPTEQFF
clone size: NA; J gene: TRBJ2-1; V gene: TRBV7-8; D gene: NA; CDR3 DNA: TGTGCCAGCAGAGAGAAACAGGGGGGGACGAATGAGCAGTTCTTC; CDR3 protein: CASREKQGGTNEQFF
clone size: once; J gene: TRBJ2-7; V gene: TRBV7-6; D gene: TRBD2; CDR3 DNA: TGTGCCAGCAGCCCATCTAGCGGGAGACCCCTCCACGAGCAGTACTTC; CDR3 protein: CASSPSSGRPLHEQYF
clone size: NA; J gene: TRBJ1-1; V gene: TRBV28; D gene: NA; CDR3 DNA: TGTGCCAGCAGCCCCCGCGCTGAAGCTTTCTTT; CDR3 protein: CASSPRAEAFF
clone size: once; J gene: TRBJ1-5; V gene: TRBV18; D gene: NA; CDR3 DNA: TGTGCCAGCTCACAAGCGGGAGTCCACGTTAGCAATCAGCCCCAGCATTTT; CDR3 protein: CASSQAGVHVSNQPQHF
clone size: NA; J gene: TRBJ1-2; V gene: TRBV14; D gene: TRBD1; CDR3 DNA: TGTGCCAGCAGCCTTACAGGGGTTGGTGGCTACACCTTC; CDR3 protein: CASSLTGVGGYTF
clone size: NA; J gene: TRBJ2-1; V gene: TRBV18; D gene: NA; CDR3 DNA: TGTGCCAGCTCACCTTGGGATGGGCAGTTCTTC; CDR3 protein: CASSPWDGQFF
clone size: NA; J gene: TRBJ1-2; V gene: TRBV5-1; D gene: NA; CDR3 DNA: TGCGCCAGCAGCTTGGTTCGTGGCACCCAACTTACTAACTATGGCTACACCTTC; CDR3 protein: CASSLVRGTQLTNYGYTF
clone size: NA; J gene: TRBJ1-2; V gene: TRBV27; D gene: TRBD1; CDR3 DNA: TGTGCCAGTTACCCCGGCCAGGGGGACTATGGCTACACCTTC; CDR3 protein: CASYPGQGDYGYTF
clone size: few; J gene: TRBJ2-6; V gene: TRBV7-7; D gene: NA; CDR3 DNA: TGTGCTAGCAGCCCCCGGACAGCTCATAGATCTGGGGCCAACGTCCTGACTTTC; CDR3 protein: CASSPRTAHRSGANVLTF
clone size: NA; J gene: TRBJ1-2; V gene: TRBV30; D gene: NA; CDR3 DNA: TGTGCCTGGAGTGGGACTGTCTATGGCTACACCTTC; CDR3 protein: CAWSGTVYGYTF
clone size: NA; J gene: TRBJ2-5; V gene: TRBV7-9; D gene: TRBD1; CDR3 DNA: TGTGCCAGCAGCTTCTACACCCGACAATCGACAGGGTTTCAAGAGACCCAGTACTTC; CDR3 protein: CASSFYTRQSTGFQETQYF
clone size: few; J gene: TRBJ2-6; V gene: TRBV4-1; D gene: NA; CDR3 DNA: TGCGCCAGCAGCCAAGAGGAGGGATCTGGGGCCAACGTCCTGACTTTC; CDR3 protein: CASSQEEGSGANVLTF
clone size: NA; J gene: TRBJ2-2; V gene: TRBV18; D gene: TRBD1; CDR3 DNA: TGTGCCAGCTCACGGGGCACAGGGGACACCGGGGAGCTGTTTTTT; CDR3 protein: CASSRGTGDTGELFF
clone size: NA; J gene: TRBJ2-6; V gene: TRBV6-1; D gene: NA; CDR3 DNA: TGTGCCAGCAGTGAAGCGCAGTCTACCGGGGCCAACGTCCTGACTTTC; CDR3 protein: CASSEAQSTGANVLTF
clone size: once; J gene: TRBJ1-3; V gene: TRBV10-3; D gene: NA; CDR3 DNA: TGTGCCATCGGTAAGGGCGCAAATGGAAACACCATATATTTT; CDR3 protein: CAIGKGANGNTIYF